Detailed here is one T cell receptor (beta chain). The multiple sclerosis controls were treatment-naive patients, and their relapsing-remitting disease was stable or active. Random-hexamer reverse transcription was applied to roughly 0.5 to 1 ug RNA. TCRdb passed the immunoSEQ multiplex PCR reads through MiXCR, listing each CDR3 protein once. In the table there are about 300,000 distinct CDR3 sequences, around nine tenths of which are singletons. The data were taken from a study of CD8 T cells in Susac syndrome. The receptor was derived from a human donor with multiple sclerosis. Specimen: CD8+ T cells from PBMCs.

The CDR3 DNA sequence: TGTGCCAGCAAAGGGGGCTCCTACAATGAGCAGTTCTTC. It is translated as CASKGGSYNEQFF. This chain joins TRBV2 and TRBJ2-1, with D maybe TRBD1 (6 bases). The CDR3 loop spans 13 amino acids. Trimming took 7 bases from V and 0 from J, leaving 7 bases between them. From germline, CDR1 is SNHLY and CDR2 FYNNEI.